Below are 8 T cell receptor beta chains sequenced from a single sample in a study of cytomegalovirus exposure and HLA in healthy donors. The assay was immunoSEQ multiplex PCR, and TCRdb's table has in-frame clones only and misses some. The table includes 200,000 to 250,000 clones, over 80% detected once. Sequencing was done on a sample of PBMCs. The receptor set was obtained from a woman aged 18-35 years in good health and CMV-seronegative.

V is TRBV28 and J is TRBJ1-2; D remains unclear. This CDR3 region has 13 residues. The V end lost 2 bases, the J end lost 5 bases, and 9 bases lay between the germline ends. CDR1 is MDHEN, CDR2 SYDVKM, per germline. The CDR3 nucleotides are TGTGCCAGCAGTTTAGAGAGGGTATATGGCTACACCTTC. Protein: CASSLERVYGYTF.

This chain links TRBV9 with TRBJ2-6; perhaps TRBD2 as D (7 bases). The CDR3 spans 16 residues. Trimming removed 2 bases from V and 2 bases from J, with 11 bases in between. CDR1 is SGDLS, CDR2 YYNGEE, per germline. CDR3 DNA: TGTGCCAGCAGCGTTCAAGGGGGGGCTGGGGCCAACGTCCTGACTTTC. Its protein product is CASSVQGGAGANVLTF.

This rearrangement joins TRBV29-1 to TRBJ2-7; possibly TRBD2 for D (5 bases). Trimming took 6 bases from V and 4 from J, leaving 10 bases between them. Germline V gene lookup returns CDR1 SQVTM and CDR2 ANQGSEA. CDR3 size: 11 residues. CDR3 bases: TGCAGCGTATACCGGGATTACGAGCAGTACTTC. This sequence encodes CSVYRDYEQYF.

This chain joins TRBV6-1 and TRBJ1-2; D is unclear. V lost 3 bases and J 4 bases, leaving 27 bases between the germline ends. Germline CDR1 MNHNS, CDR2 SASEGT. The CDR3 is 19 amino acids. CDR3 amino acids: CASSEVRGNQLYASYGYTF. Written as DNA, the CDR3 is TGTGCCAGCAGTGAGGTGCGCGGAAATCAACTATATGCTAGCTATGGCTACACCTTC.

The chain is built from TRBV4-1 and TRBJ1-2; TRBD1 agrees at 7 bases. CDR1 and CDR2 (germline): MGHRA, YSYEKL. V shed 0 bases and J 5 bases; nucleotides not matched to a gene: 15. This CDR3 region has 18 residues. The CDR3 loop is CASSQEGGQPRLGYGYTF. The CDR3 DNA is TGCGCCAGCAGCCAAGAAGGGGGACAGCCTAGATTGGGGTATGGCTACACCTTC.

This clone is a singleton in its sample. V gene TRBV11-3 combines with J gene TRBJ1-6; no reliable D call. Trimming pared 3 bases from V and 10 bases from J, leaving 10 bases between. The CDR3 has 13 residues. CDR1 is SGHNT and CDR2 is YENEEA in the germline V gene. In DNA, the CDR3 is TGTGCCAGCAGCTTGGAGGGAGCGTCACCCCTCCACTTT. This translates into CASSLEGASPLHF.

This CDR3 reads CASSQGAREKLFF. In DNA form, the CDR3 reads TGCGCCAGCAGCCAGGGGGCAAGGGAAAAACTGTTTTTT. This rearrangement joins TRBV5-1 to TRBJ1-4; TRBD1 aligns across 8 bases. Germline V gene sequence: CDR1 SGHRS, CDR2 YFSETQ. V trimming: 4 bases; J trimming: 8 bases; junction bases outside the gene matches: 4. The CDR3 loop spans 13 amino acids.

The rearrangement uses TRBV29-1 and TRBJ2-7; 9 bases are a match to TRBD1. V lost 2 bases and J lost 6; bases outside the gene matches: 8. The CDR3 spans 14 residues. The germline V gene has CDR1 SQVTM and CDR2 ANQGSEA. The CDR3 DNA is TGCAGCGTTGAACCACCGGGACAGGGTTCCGAGCAGTACTTC. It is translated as CSVEPPGQGSEQYF.